The clone carrying this T cell receptor beta chain was counted ten times or more. The antigen is unknown. Expressed TCRB transcripts were sequenced, since all the RNA that had been isolated was reverse transcribed. The repertoire was sequenced with immunoSEQ multiplex PCR; TCRdb's copy has only in-frame clones and lacks some. Among approximately 170,000 clones listed, approximately 8.1% were seen once. The data belong to a study of beta chain features in type 1 diabetes. Germline V CDR1 and CDR2: SEHNR, FQNEAQ (reference sequence). Trimming stripped 5 bases from V and 2 bases from J, with 9 bases between. The CDR3 is 13 amino acids. Study-wide findings and caveats: The naive, central memory and Treg TCRB repertoires of patients appeared to be more similar to one another than those of healthy donors. Patients with Type 1 diabetes showed moderately but significantly shorter TCRB CDR3s in all four CD4+ subsets.

Purity exceeding 95% was reached by all sorted populations. The sequenced material came from central memory CD4+ T cells from blood. V is TRBV7-9 and J is TRBJ1-2, with D maybe TRBD1 (5 bases). This sequence was found in a woman aged 40 to 50 with type 1 diabetes. The CDR3 is CASSETENYGYTF. CDR3 nucleotides: TGTGCCAGCAGCGAGACAGAGAACTATGGCTACACCTTC.